This TCR beta chain stems from a study of T cells in narcolepsy. CDR3 length: 13 residues. V lost 6 bases and J lost 4; bases outside the gene matches: 5. The germline CDR1 and CDR2 sequences are SQVTM and ANQGSEA. Assay used: immunoSEQ multiplex PCR; TCRdb lists only in-frame clones, some missing. The sample records around 26,000 clones, around two thirds being singletons. The chain carries TRBV29-1 and TRBJ2-5; 10 bases fit TRBD1. Sequencing used memory (CD45RA-) CD4+ T cells from blood. The receptor comes from a human donor in good health. CDR3 residues: CSVRQGAGETQYF. In DNA, the CDR3 is TGCAGCGTCCGACAGGGGGCGGGAGAGACCCAGTACTTC.